This T cell receptor (beta chain) was sequenced during a study of cytomegalovirus exposure and HLA in healthy donors (dated by TCRdb to 2016 to 2017). With regard to the full study: An earlier analysis of around 600 of the donors reported 250 to 300 Gb of sequence data and about 100 million unique TCR beta sequences from about 180 million T cells. A later genetic analysis used genome-wide SNP genotypes for about 55% of the 666 donors, treating that subset as a discovery cohort. To predict cytomegalovirus infection status, the study combined high-throughput TCR immunosequencing, statistical association of individual TCRs with disease status, and machine learning. HLA typing included class I and class II loci at four-digit resolution. Donor age, sex, ethnicity and CMV serostatus were compiled together with the repertoire data. An earlier analysis of 587 of the donors used high-throughput TCR beta sequencing to judge whether each TCR beta V gene segment behaved as functional or pseudogenic. Among over 350 genotyped donors of the cohort, an average of roughly 240,000 unique TCR beta nucleotide sequences were sequenced per donor, roughly 20% of them non-productive. The study aimed to test whether cataloging public T cell receptors could reveal signatures of past pathogen exposure. A later analysis re-examined previously published TCR beta repertoires from around 670 donors and added high-resolution HLA genotyping to investigate patterns of TCR occurrence. The later analysis used no new phenotypic data to find candidate immune exposures, relying instead on TCR beta sequences and their occurrence across donors. Roughly five DR-DQ haplotypes were treated as single units for association and clustering because of strong linkage in the cohort. The T cell repertoires of about 700 subjects were profiled by immunosequencing and related to cytomegalovirus serostatus. The number of typed donors differed by locus: about 629-640 for A, B, C, DRB1 and DQB1; roughly 510 for DQA1; over 600 for DPA1; and around 490 for DPB1. An early release covering around 630 HLA-typed donors comprised roughly 300 gigabases of sequencing data and around 80 million unique TCR sequences. The genetic ancestry cluster associated with self-reported Caucasian donors included about 84% of the roughly 400 genotyped donors. All discovery cohort repertoires had been generated using a single sequencing platform. A separate validation cohort of 100 to 150 different subjects was used in addition to the 666-subject first cohort. What the work shows at the level of the full study, not this receptor alone: In an earlier analysis of approximately 590 of the donors, most TCR beta V segments appeared in productive rearrangements about 87% or about 30% of the time, broadly matching IMGT annotations. In a later analysis, HLA-associated TCR beta chains were found to be more clonally expanded and to have lower generation probabilities than equally common non-associated chains. The classifier was reported to diagnose cytomegalovirus status with high specificity and sensitivity in both the original and validation cohorts. V-gene and J-gene trimming of TCR beta chains was associated with a missense DCLRE1C variant in a later genetic analysis, and the association was replicated in an independent cohort. In the study, approximately 160 TCR beta chains were listed as associated with cytomegalovirus. According to a later genetic analysis, donors in an Asian-associated ancestry cluster had fewer N-insertions in productive TCRs than the approximately 690-donor mean. A cluster of highly shared sequence variants was judged likely to represent a technical artifact of the sequencing pipeline. HLA typing was unavailable for some donors at each locus, so association tests used only the typed subset. According to the authors, the approach could potentially be generalized to other disease states and immunological phenotypes. At a false discovery rate of 0.05, a later analysis linked approximately 18,000 TCR beta sequences to specific HLA alleles. According to a later analysis, most CMV-associated TCR beta chains appeared to be HLA-restricted, and the HLA associations seemed to be driven largely by CMV exposure. The cohort was sequenced for TCR beta chains only, and without alpha or paired-chain data the features that could be detected were limited. According to a later analysis, TCR association rates differed among HLA loci, with DRB1 alleles showing the most associated TCRs and HLA-C alleles showing the fewest. According to a later analysis, parvovirus B19, influenza, CMV and Epstein-Barr virus appeared linked to several top co-occurrence clusters. CMV serostatus was the only immune exposure information available for the cohort. Most TCR sequences were observed very rarely across donors, whereas some public TCRs were present in many individuals. Three of the identified cytomegalovirus-associated TCR beta chains were confirmed in vitro to be specific for cytomegalovirus antigens. A further reported finding was that TCR beta sequences accurately predicted the HLA-A and HLA-B alleles for most subjects in the first cohort. Sequencing depth was assumed to be roughly uniform across donors in the presence/absence analyses, though that assumption may not hold. Linkage disequilibrium might explain the correlated functional status among segregating V segments, but an unknown experimental factor could not be excluded. When HLA alleles, especially DR and DQ, strongly co-occurred, attributing TCR associations to individual alleles was difficult. Because counts were too low, more than 15 rarely observed V segments, including chromosome 9 orphons, were excluded from the earlier analysis of around 640 of the donors. Some IMGT-functional V segments, including TRBV6-2 and TRBV6-3, could not be distinguished by the 87-base-pair reads and were therefore excluded.

Libraries were constructed by the immunoSEQ multiplex PCR assay. For the multiplex PCR, a mixture combining 60 forward primers for TCR Vbeta segments and 13 reverse primers for TCR Jbeta segments was used. The CDR3 region of rearranged TCR beta genes was amplified from genomic DNA by a multiplex PCR assay. The Illumina HiSeq System was used to sequence the amplified TCR beta libraries as 87-base-pair reads. Per the source publication's procedure: In a later analysis, tens of millions of unique TCR beta chains were counted across the approximately 620 repertoires, and roughly 11 million of these chains were shared by at least two donors. To remove PCR and sequencing errors, raw reads were error-corrected and collapsed into unique sequences using a nearest-neighbor algorithm that merged closely related sequences. CDR3 sequences were aligned to IMGT reference sequences to assign V, D and J gene segments. For a sequence to be retained, a match of at least six nucleotides to both a V gene segment and a J gene segment was required. A rearrangement counted as productive if the CDR3 had no stop codons and remained in frame with V and J, and every other rearrangement counted as non-productive. Following IMGT convention, CDR3 was defined as the stretch from the second conserved V-encoded cysteine to the conserved J-encoded phenylalanine. The earlier analysis of about 640 of the donors excluded any sequence lacking an unambiguous match to a single V gene segment. An earlier analysis of about 600 of the donors called V segments functional above 56.7% productive rearrangements and segregating when the between-donor standard deviation exceeded 5%. A statistical classification framework was built to diagnose cytomegalovirus status from the catalog of TCR beta chain sequences. In a later analysis, V and J genes were assigned by comparing TCR nucleotide sequences against IMGT/GENE-DB human TR gene sequences. The TCRdist pipeline was used in a later analysis to assign CDR3 sequences and most-parsimonious VDJ recombination scenarios. In a later analysis, each TCR beta chain was defined by its CDR3 amino acid sequence together with its V-gene family, and reads without a unique V-gene family were excluded. In a later analysis, 450 to 600 highly shared, low-generation-probability nucleotide sequences were removed to address suspected cross-contamination and a sequencing artifact. In a later analysis, a clonal expansion index was calculated for each public chain from normalized within-repertoire ranks of inferred template counts. Generation probabilities in a later analysis came from a VDJ recombination model fitted to out-of-frame rearrangements, and those results were checked against IGoR. In a later analysis, TCR-TCR, TCR-HLA and TCR-CMV co-occurrence was scored with hypergeometric tests, and a repertoire-size bias correction was applied to TCR pairs. In a later analysis, false discovery rates were estimated by permuting HLA or CMV assignments 20 times. In a later analysis, co-occurring TCRs were grouped using DBSCAN, with TCRdist sequence similarity added in when clustering inside HLA-allele-positive subsets. Repertoires with fewer than 30,000 or more than 120,000 public chains, plus five repertoires with anomalous nucleotide sharing, were excluded from co-occurrence clustering. What TCRdb holds here is the immuneACCESS table cut down to in-frame rearrangements. Part of the clones is not present; checked against another copy, under half of the missing clones reflect an unresolved V gene, and the others are unexplained. The V and J calls and clone size were taken over from that table, and D and trimming were inferred from the DNA. The sample table lists 250,000 to 350,000 clones, 80% of them with a count of one. Approximately 0.3% of the sample is taken by the ten largest.

The cohort was made up of about 670 healthy bone marrow donors. Cohort members were all nominally healthy when sampled, although unrecorded immune exposures were likely present. The donor was CMV seronegative and belonged to the group of roughly 330 seronegative cohort members. A peripheral blood sample was collected from each donor, and TCR beta sequencing was performed on peripheral blood mononuclear cells. Genomic DNA was extracted from the blood cell samples with the Qiagen DNeasy Blood Extraction Kit. Remarks on this clone: What this receptor recognizes is not known. Base qualities are not provided; no much larger clone lies one nucleotide away.

V gives up 2 bases and J gives up 4 bases, and the segment between their germline ends measures 15 bases. The germline V gene encodes CDR1 MDHEN and CDR2 SYDVKM. Measured from the cysteine to the phenylalanine, the CDR3 is 16 residues long. Solely the CDR3 DNA is kept, with 48 bases framed from the first base. The rearrangement combines TRBV28 with TRBJ1-3; D gene: possibly TRBD1, on 5 matching bases. This sequence was found in a girl aged 2-9 years in good health and CMV-seronegative. Material for sequencing was PBMCs. DNA sequence: TGTGCCAGCAGTTTACTGATGCAGGGTAGGGGAAACACCATATATTTT. Translated, this is CASSLLMQGRGNTIYF.